Here is one T cell receptor beta chain with its context. What it recognizes is unknown. This sample is drawn from a study of shared clonotypes between healthy human individuals. General study findings and limits: What rarefaction showed was incomplete sorted-subset sequencing despite large depth. The sole specimen, blood, was sampled, and tissue repertoires likely differ. A generally larger estimated richness was seen in naive subsets than in memory subsets. It was observed that approximately 5% of naive CD4 clonotypes were shared across a handful of donors.

With 3 bases removed from V and 9 bases from J, the gap between germline ends came to 18 bases. Germline V gene sequence: CDR1 SGHVS, CDR2 FQNEAQ. This CDR3 has 15 residues. The data were produced by immunoSEQ multiplex PCR, yet TCRdb's version contains in-frame clones alone and is incomplete. The table includes about 680,000 clones, approximately 74% detected once. J is TRBJ2-1 and V is TRBV7-8; TRBD2 might be the D (6 bases). The specimen sequenced was memory CD4+ T cells sorted from blood. The subset: CD45RA-negative fraction. This sequence originates from a woman in her twenties or thirties in good health. The DNA of the CDR3 is TGTGCCAGCAGCTTCAGTTCGGGAGCCGAATTTGAGCAGTTCTTC. It translates to CASSFSSGAEFEQFF.